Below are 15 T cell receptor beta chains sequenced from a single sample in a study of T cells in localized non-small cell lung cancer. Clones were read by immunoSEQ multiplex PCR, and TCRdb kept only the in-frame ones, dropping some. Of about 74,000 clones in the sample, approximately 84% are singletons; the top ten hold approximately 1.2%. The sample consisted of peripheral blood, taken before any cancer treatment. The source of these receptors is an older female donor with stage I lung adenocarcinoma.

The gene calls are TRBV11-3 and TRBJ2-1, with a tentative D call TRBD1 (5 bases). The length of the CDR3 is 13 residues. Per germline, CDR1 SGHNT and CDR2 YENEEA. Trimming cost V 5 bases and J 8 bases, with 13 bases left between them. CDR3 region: CASSPRTRDEQFF. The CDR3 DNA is TGTGCCAGCAGCCCCAGGACACGGGATGAGCAGTTCTTC.

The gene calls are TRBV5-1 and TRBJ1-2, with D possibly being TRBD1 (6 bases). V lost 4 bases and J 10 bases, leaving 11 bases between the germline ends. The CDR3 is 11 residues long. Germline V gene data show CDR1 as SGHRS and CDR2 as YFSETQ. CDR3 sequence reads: CASSQGTFYTF. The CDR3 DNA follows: TGCGCCAGCAGCCAGGGGACCTTCTACACCTTC.

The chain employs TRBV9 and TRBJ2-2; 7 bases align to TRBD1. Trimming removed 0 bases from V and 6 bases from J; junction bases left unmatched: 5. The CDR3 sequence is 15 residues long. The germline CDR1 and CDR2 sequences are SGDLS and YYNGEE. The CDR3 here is CASSVVRDSSGELFF. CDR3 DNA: TGTGCCAGCAGCGTAGTACGGGACAGCTCCGGGGAGCTGTTTTTT.

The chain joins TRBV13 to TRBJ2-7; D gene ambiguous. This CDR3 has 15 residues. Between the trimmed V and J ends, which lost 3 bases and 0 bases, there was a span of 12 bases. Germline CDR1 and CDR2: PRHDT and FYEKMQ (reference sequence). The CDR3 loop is CASSFWASSSYEQYF. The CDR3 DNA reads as TGTGCCAGCAGCTTTTGGGCCTCGAGCTCCTACGAGCAGTACTTC.

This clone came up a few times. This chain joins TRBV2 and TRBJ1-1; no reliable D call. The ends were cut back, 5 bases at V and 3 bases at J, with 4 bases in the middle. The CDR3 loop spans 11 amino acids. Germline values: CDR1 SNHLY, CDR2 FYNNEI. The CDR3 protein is CASSFDTEAFF. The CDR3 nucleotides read TGTGCCAGCAGTTTTGACACTGAAGCTTTCTTT.

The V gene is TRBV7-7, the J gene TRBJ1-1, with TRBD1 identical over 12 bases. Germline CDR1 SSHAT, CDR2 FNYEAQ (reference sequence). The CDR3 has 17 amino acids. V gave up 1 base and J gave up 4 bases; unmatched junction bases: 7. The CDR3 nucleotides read TGTGCCAGCAGCTTAGAGAGGGGGGACAGGGGGCTCACTGAAGCTTTCTTT. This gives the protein CASSLERGDRGLTEAFF.

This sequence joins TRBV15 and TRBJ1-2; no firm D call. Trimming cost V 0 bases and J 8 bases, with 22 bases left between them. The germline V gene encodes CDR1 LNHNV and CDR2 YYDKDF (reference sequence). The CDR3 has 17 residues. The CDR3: CATSRDDFVRVPEGYTF. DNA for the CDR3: TGTGCCACCAGCAGAGATGACTTTGTGAGGGTCCCGGAGGGCTACACCTTC.

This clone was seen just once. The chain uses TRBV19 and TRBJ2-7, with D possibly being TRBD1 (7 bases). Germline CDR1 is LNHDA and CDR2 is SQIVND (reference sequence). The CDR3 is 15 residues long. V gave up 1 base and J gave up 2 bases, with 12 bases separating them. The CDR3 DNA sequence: TGTGCCAGTAGTATAGTCGCGGGGACAGCCTACGAGCAGTACTTC. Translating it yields CASSIVAGTAYEQYF.

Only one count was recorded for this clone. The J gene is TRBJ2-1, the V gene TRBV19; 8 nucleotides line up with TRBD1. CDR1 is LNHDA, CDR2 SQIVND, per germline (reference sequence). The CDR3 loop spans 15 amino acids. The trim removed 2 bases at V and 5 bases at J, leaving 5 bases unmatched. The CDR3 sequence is CASSILTGEDNEQFF. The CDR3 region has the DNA TGTGCCAGTAGTATACTGACAGGGGAGGACAATGAGCAGTTCTTC. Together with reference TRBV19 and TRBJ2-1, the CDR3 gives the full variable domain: DGGITQSPKYLFRKEGQNVTLSCEQNLNHDAMYWYRQDPGQGLRLIYYSQIVNDFQKGDIAEGYSVSREKKESFPLTVTSAQKNPTAFYLCASSILTGEDNEQFFGPGTRLTVL.

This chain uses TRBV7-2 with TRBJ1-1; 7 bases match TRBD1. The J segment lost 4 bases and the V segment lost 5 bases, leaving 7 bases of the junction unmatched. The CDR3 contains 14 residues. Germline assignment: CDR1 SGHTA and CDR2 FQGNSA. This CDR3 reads CASSRDSLSTEAFF. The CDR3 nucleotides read TGTGCCAGCAGCCGGGACAGTCTTAGCACTGAAGCTTTCTTT.

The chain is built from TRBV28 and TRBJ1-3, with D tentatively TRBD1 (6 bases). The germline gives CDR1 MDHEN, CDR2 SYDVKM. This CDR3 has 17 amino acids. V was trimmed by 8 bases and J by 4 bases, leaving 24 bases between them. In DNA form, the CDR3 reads TGTGCCAGCGACCCAGGACAGCGCTCTGAGATGGGAAACACCATATATTTT. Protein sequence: CASDPGQRSEMGNTIYF. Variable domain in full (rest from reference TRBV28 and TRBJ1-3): DVKVTQSSRYLVKRTGEKVFLECVQDMDHENMFWYRQDPGLGLRLIYFSYDVKMKEKGDIPEGYSVSREKKERFSLILESASTNQTSMYLCASDPGQRSEMGNTIYFGEGSWLTVV.

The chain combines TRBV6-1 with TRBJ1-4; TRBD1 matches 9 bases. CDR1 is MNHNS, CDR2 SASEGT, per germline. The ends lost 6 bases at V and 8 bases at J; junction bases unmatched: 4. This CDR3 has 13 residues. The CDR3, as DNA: TGTGCCAGCAGCAGGGACAGGGAGGAAAAACTGTTTTTT. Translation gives CASSRDREEKLFF.

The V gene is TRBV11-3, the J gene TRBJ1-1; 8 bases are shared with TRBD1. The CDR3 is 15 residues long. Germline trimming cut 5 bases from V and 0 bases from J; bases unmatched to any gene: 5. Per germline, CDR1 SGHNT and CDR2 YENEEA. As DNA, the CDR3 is TGTGCCAGCAGCCCCGGACAGGGTATGAACACTGAAGCTTTCTTT. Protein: CASSPGQGMNTEAFF.

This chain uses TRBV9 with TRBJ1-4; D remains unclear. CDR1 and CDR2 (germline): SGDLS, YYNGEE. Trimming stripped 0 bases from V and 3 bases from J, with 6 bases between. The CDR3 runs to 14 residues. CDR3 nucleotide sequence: TGTGCCAGCAGCGTAGGAGGGTCTAATGAAAAACTGTTTTTT. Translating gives CASSVGGSNEKLFF.

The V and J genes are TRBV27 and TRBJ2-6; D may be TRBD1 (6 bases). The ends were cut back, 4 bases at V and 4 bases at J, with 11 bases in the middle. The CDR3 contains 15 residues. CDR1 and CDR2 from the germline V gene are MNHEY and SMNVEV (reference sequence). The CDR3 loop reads CASSSRGSGANVLTF. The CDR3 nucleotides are TGTGCCAGCAGTTCCAGGGGAAGCGGGGCCAACGTCCTGACTTTC.